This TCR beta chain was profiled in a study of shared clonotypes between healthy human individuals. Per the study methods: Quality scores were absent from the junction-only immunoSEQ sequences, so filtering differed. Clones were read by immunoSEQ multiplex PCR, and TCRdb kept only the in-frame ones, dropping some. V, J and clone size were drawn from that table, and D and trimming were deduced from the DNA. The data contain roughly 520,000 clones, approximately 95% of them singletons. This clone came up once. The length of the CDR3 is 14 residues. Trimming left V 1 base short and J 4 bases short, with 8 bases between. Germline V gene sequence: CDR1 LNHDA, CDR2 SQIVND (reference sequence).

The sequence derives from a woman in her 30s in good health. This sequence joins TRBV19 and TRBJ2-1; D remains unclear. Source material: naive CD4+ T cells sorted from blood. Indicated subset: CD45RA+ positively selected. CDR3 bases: TGTGCCAGTAGTATAGGGGAACGGTACAATGAGCAGTTCTTC. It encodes CASSIGERYNEQFF.